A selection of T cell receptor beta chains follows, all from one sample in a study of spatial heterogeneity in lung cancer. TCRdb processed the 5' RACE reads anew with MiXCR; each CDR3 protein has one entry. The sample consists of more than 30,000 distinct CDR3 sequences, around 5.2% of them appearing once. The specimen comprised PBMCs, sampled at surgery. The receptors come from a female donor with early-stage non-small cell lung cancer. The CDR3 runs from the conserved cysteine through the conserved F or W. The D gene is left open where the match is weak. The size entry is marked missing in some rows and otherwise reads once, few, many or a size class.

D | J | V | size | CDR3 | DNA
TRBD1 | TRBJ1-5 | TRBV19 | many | CASSSDRERQPQHF | TGTGCCAGTAGTTCCGACAGGGAGAGGCAGCCCCAGCATTTT
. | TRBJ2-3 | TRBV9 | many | CASSVRVGTDTQYF | TGTGCCAGCAGCGTACGTGTGGGGACAGATACGCAGTATTTT
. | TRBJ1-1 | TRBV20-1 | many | CSARGLTGNTEAFF | TGCAGTGCTAGAGGTTTGACAGGGAACACTGAAGCTTTCTTT
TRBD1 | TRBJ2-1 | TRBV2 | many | CASSGQGMGNEQFF | TGTGCCAGCTCGGGACAGGGGATGGGCAATGAGCAGTTCTTC
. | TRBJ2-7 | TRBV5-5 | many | CASSRTASSYEQYF | TGTGCCAGCAGCAGGACAGCTAGCTCCTACGAGCAGTACTTC
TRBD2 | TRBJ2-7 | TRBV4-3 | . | CASSQGLAGVYEQYF | TGCGCCAGCAGCCAAGGGCTAGCGGGGGTCTACGAGCAGTACTTC
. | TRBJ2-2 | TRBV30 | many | CAWSPISGELFF | TGTGCCTGGAGTCCCATCTCCGGGGAGCTGTTTTTT
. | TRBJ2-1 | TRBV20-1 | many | CSAHLGEQFF | TGCAGTGCTCATCTAGGTGAGCAGTTCTTC
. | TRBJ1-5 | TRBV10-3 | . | CATGVDSSRSNSNQPQHF | TGTGCCACCGGTGTGGACAGTAGTCGCTCAAATAGCAATCAGCCCCAGCATTTT
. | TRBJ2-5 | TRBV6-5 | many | CASSYSQGAETQYF | TGTGCCAGCAGTTACTCTCAGGGAGCAGAGACCCAGTACTTC
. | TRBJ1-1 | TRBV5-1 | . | CASSEGQNTEAFF | TGCGCCAGCAGCGAGGGACAGAACACTGAAGCTTTCTTT
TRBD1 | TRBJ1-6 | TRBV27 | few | CASSLLPQTGIGYSPLHF | TGTGCCAGCAGTTTACTCCCTCAGACAGGGATAGGTTATTCACCCCTCCACTTT
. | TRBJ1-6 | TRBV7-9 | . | CASSLHVEGQGSPLHF | TGTGCCAGCAGCTTACACGTTGAGGGCCAAGGATCACCCCTCCACTTT
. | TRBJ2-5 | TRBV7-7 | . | CASSSPRDGETQYF | TGTGCCAGCAGCTCCCCCCGGGACGGCGAGACCCAGTACTTC
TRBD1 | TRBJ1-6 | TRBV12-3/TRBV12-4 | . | CASSFTGGTYNSPLHF | TGTGCCAGCAGTTTCACAGGGGGAACTTATAATTCACCCCTCCACTTT
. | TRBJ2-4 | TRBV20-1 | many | CSPDRWDIQYF | TGCAGCCCGGACAGATGGGACATTCAGTACTTC
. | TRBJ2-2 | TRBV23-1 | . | CASSQYLERMGTGELFF | TGCGCCAGCAGTCAATATCTGGAAAGGATGGGGACCGGGGAGCTGTTTTTT
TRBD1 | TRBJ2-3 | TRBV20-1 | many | CSAIDRGGDTQYF | TGCAGTGCTATTGACAGGGGTGGAGATACGCAGTATTTT
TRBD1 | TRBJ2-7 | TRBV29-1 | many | CSVSITGGPDYEQYF | TGCAGCGTCAGTATAACAGGGGGCCCGGACTACGAGCAGTACTTC
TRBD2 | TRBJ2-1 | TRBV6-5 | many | CGTSGGADEQFF | TGTGGGACTAGCGGGGGGGCGGATGAGCAGTTCTTC
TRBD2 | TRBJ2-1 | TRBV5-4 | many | CASSLVKAGRNEQFF | TGTGCCAGCAGCTTGGTAAAAGCGGGGCGGAATGAGCAGTTCTTC
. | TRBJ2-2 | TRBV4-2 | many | CASSPGNPSTGELFF | TGTGCCAGCAGCCCCGGGAACCCGAGCACCGGGGAGCTGTTTTTT
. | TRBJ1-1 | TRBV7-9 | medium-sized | CASSDWTDQAFF | TGTGCCAGCAGCGACTGGACCGACCAAGCTTTCTTT